A selection of T cell receptor beta chains follows, all from one sample in a study of T cell responses to AZD1222 COVID-19 vaccine. TCRdb keeps only in-frame clones here, not all; method: immunoSEQ multiplex PCR. The data contain roughly 190,000 clones, approximately 93% of them singletons. Sequencing was performed on peripheral blood, taken on day 0 of AZD1222 vaccination. The receptors stem from an adult in good health. The CDR3 runs from the conserved cysteine through the conserved F or W. A D gene is named only where the DNA matches it firmly. For some rows the clone size is stated as once, few or many, or as a class when expanded; others skip it.

>.|TRBJ2-1|TRBV7-6|.
CASSLFGSGNEQFF
TGTGCCAGCAGCTTATTTGGATCGGGGAATGAGCAGTTCTTC
>.|TRBJ1-5|TRBV30|.
CAWSGGWSEQPQHF
TGTGCCTGGAGTGGGGGATGGTCGGAGCAGCCCCAGCATTTT
>TRBD1|TRBJ2-2|TRBV6-6|.
CASRRDSNTGELFF
TGTGCCAGCAGACGGGACAGCAACACCGGGGAGCTGTTTTTT
>.|TRBJ1-1|TRBV18|few
CASSPPGNTEAFF
TGTGCCAGCTCACCACCGGGGAACACTGAAGCTTTCTTT
>TRBD2|TRBJ2-5|TRBV3-1/TRBV3-2|few
CASSQNNAGGQETQYF
TGTGCCAGCAGCCAAAACAACGCGGGGGGACAAGAGACCCAGTACTTC
>.|TRBJ2-3|TRBV29-1|.
CSAITGTDTQYF
TGCAGCGCAATAACAGGAACAGATACGCAGTATTTT
>.|TRBJ1-1|TRBV24-1|.
CATSDLSRATEAFF
TGTGCCACCAGTGATTTGTCCAGAGCCACTGAAGCTTTCTTT
>.|TRBJ1-2|TRBV19|.
CASSIDPGSSGYTF
TGTGCCAGTAGTATAGACCCGGGGTCGAGTGGCTACACCTTC
>TRBD1|TRBJ2-7|TRBV6-5|.
CASSHSGTGNEQYF
TGTGCCAGCAGCCATTCCGGGACAGGGAACGAGCAGTACTTC
>TRBD1|TRBJ2-5|TRBV7-9|.
CASSSQGLQGGETQYF
TGTGCCAGCAGCTCACAAGGATTACAGGGGGGAGAGACCCAGTACTTC
>.|TRBJ1-2|TRBV3-1/TRBV3-2|.
CASSQEGWSYGYTF
TGTGCCAGCAGCCAAGAAGGGTGGAGCTATGGCTACACCTTC
>.|TRBJ1-1|TRBV18|.
CASSPLRDINTEAFF
TGTGCCAGCTCACCACTACGGGACATCAACACTGAAGCTTTCTTT
>TRBD1|TRBJ1-1|TRBV5-1|.
CASRVSQGVTEAFF
TGCGCCAGCAGGGTCTCACAGGGGGTCACTGAAGCTTTCTTT
>.|TRBJ2-2|TRBV19|.
CASTPRGRKPGELFF
TGTGCCAGTACCCCTAGGGGCAGGAAACCCGGGGAGCTGTTTTTT
>.|TRBJ2-1|TRBV5-4|.
CASTRDIRDNEQFF
TGTGCCAGCACCCGGGATATTAGGGACAATGAGCAGTTCTTC